The 22 T cell receptor beta chains below were found in one sample sequenced in a study of blood T cell repertoires in COVID-19. TCRdb keeps only in-frame clones here, not all; method: immunoSEQ multiplex PCR. The sample yields roughly 200,000 clones, 82% seen once. The specimen was peripheral blood. The source is a woman of 80 years or more with COVID-19, enrolled during active disease.

The chain is built from TRBV10-3 and TRBJ1-2; D not resolved. The V gene's germline CDR1 is ENHRY and CDR2 SYGVKD. V was cut by 6 bases and J by 4 bases, with 18 bases left in between. The CDR3 extends over 15 amino acids. The CDR3 DNA reads TGTGCCATCAGGTCATCCGAGGCGGGCCTCTATGGCTACACCTTC. This translates into CAIRSSEAGLYGYTF.

The gene calls are TRBV7-3 and TRBJ2-1; tentatively, D is TRBD2 (6 bases). The germline V gene encodes CDR1 SGHTA and CDR2 FQGTGA. Trimming took 4 bases from V and 5 from J, leaving 9 bases between them. The CDR3 runs 13 residues. CDR3 sequence reads: CASSWGLNNEQFF. In nucleotides, the CDR3 is TGTGCCAGCAGCTGGGGACTGAACAATGAGCAGTTCTTC. Full variable domain (missing parts from reference TRBV7-3 and TRBJ2-1): GAGVSQTPSNKVTEKGKYVELRCDPISGHTALYWYRQSLGQGPEFLIYFQGTGAADDSGLPNDRFFAVRPEGSVSTLKIQRTERGDSAVYLCASSWGLNNEQFFGPGTRLTVL.

This clone was detected only a few times. The gene calls are TRBV19 and TRBJ1-1; 11 nucleotides align to TRBD1. Germline assignment: CDR1 LNHDA and CDR2 SQIVND (reference sequence). The CDR3 covers 14 residues. V was pared by 5 bases and J by 6 bases, with 5 bases of the junction left unmatched. DNA for the CDR3: TGTGCCAGTAGTGCCCAGGGACAGGGGGCTGAAGCTTTCTTT. Amino acid sequence: CASSAQGQGAEAFF. The variable domain in full, completed from reference TRBV19 and TRBJ1-1, reads DGGITQSPKYLFRKEGQNVTLSCEQNLNHDAMYWYRQDPGQGLRLIYYSQIVNDFQKGDIAEGYSVSREKKESFPLTVTSAQKNPTAFYLCASSAQGQGAEAFFGQGTRLTVV.

This clone came up once. The chain links TRBV3-1 (or the pseudogene TRBV3-2) to TRBJ2-1, with D perhaps matching TRBD1 (5 bases). Trimming left V 4 bases short and J 8 bases short, with 6 bases between. The CDR3 sequence is 11 residues long. Per the germline V gene, CDR1 is LGHDT and CDR2 is YNNKEL (reference sequence). The DNA of the CDR3 is TGTGCCAGCAGCCCAGGGTATGAGCAGTTCTTC. Amino acids: CASSPGYEQFF.

V usage is TRBV7-6 and J usage is TRBJ1-1; D is ambiguous. The V gene lost 11 bases and the J gene lost 1 base, with 8 bases spanning the gap. Looked up from germline, CDR1 is SGHVS and CDR2 is FNYEAQ. CDR3 length: 11 amino acids. The DNA of the CDR3 is TGTGCCTCTACCAAGAACACTGAAGCTTTCTTT. Translated: CASTKNTEAFF.

V usage is TRBV10-1 and J usage is TRBJ1-6; D is possibly TRBD1 (5 bases). Germline CDR1 reads WNHNN; CDR2 reads SYGVQD (reference sequence). The CDR3 loop spans 15 amino acids. Trimming shortened V by 1 base and J by 7 bases, and 11 bases separated the two germline ends. Here the CDR3 DNA reads TGCGCCAGCAGTGAGTGGGGCAGATGGAATTCACCCCTCCACTTT. This translates into CASSEWGRWNSPLHF.

This chain connects TRBV6-5 to TRBJ1-1; the D is unclear. This CDR3 is 13 amino acids long. Germline V gene lookup returns CDR1 MNHEY and CDR2 SVGAGI. Deletions cut 2 bases from V and 4 bases from J, with 8 bases between. CDR3 bases: TGTGCCAGCAGTTACCACGGGAGCACTGAAGCTTTCTTT. This translates into CASSYHGSTEAFF.

The chain joins TRBV5-1 to TRBJ1-6, with 7 bases aligning to TRBD1. The CDR3 loop spans 19 amino acids. CDR1 SGHRS and CDR2 YFSETQ come from the germline V gene. J was trimmed by 0 bases and V by 1 base; bases with no gene match: 10. The CDR3 region is CASSLNERGLSSYNSPLHF. DNA of the CDR3: TGCGCCAGCAGCTTGAACGAAAGGGGGCTAAGCTCCTATAATTCACCCCTCCACTTT. Variable domain in full (rest from reference TRBV5-1 and TRBJ1-6): KAGVTQTPRYLIKTRGQQVTLSCSPISGHRSVSWYQQTPGQGLQFLFEYFSETQRNKGNFPGRFSGRQFSNSRSEMNVSTLELGDSALYLCASSLNERGLSSYNSPLHFGNGTRLTVT.

The rearrangement joins TRBV5-4 to TRBJ2-1; maybe TRBD2 (7 bases). V was cut by 4 bases and J by 9 bases, with 17 bases left in between. The CDR3 totals 14 residues. In germline, CDR1 is SGHNT, CDR2 YYREEE (reference sequence). The CDR3 spells CASSRKGGGIEQFF. Here the CDR3 DNA reads TGTGCCAGCAGCCGCAAAGGGGGGGGGATTGAGCAGTTCTTC.

The chain combines TRBV6-5 with TRBJ1-1; D remains unclear. This CDR3 is built from 14 residues. Germline V gives CDR1 MNHEY, CDR2 SVGAGI. Deletions cut 2 bases from V and 1 base from J, with 8 bases between. CDR3: CASSYDTGNTEAFF. DNA for the CDR3: TGTGCCAGCAGTTACGATACGGGGAACACTGAAGCTTTCTTT.

This clone has more than one count but fewer than ten. CDR3 DNA: TGCGCCAGCAGGCCCGGGGGTGGCTACACCTTC. It is translated as CASRPGGGYTF. The V and J genes are TRBV10-1 and TRBJ1-2, with D possibly TRBD1 on 5 matching bases. The CDR3 is 11 amino acids. V was shortened by 6 bases and J by 7 bases, with 9 bases between the two germline ends. Looked up from germline, CDR1 is WNHNN and CDR2 is SYGVQD (reference sequence).

The rearrangement links TRBV11-2 to TRBJ2-2; weak D call: TRBD1 (6 bases). The CDR3 covers 14 residues. The germline V gene has CDR1 SGHAT and CDR2 FQNNGV. V gave up 6 bases and J gave up 2 bases, with 10 bases separating them. CDR3 protein: CASSPGHNTGELFF. Written as DNA, the CDR3 is TGTGCCAGCAGTCCGGGACATAACACCGGGGAGCTGTTTTTT.

V gene TRBV6-5 combines with J gene TRBJ1-5; 7 bases agree with TRBD1. CDR3 length: 13 amino acids. V trimming: 8 bases; J trimming: 3 bases; junction bases outside the gene matches: 4. Germline CDR1 and CDR2: MNHEY and SVGAGI. The CDR3 protein is CASGDRVNQPQHF. DNA for the CDR3: TGTGCCAGCGGAGACAGGGTCAATCAGCCCCAGCATTTT.

The chain employs TRBV12-3 or TRBV12-4 and TRBJ1-1; TRBD1 is a possible D gene (6 bases). The V end lost 6 bases, the J end lost 8 bases, and 10 bases lay between the germline ends. The CDR3 has 11 amino acids. The CDR3 here is CASSSGTEAFF. The CDR3 DNA follows: TGTGCCAGCAGCTCCGGGACAGAAGCTTTCTTT.

The chain links TRBV19 to TRBJ2-7, with D possibly matching TRBD1 (6 bases). V was shortened by 5 bases and J by 3 bases, with 14 bases between the two germline ends. Germline V gives CDR1 LNHDA, CDR2 SQIVND (reference sequence). The CDR3 is made up of 14 amino acids. Here the CDR3 reads CASSERTAYYEQYF. For the CDR3, the DNA is TGTGCCAGTAGTGAGCGGACAGCATACTACGAGCAGTACTTC.

This rearrangement joins TRBV27 to TRBJ1-1; D is uncertain. The V and J ends lost 3 bases and 7 bases respectively, with 15 bases between them. CDR1 is MNHEY and CDR2 is SMNVEV in the germline V gene (reference sequence). The CDR3 has 14 residues. This CDR3 reads CASSFQPGVGEAFF. For the CDR3, the DNA is TGTGCCAGCAGTTTTCAACCCGGGGTGGGTGAAGCTTTCTTT.

This chain uses TRBV18 with TRBJ2-2, with a weak D call TRBD1 (5 bases). The CDR3 extends over 14 amino acids. In germline, CDR1 is KGHSH, CDR2 LQKENI. V shed 10 bases and J shed 4 bases, with 16 bases lying between them. The CDR3 reads CATREGLFTGELFF. Here the CDR3 DNA reads TGTGCCACCAGGGAAGGATTATTCACCGGGGAGCTGTTTTTT.

This clone has only one observation. This chain joins TRBV5-1 and TRBJ2-7; 7 positions agree with TRBD2. CDR3 length equals 14 residues. With V trimmed by 3 bases and J by 2 bases, 5 bases remained unmatched. Germline V lookup: CDR1 SGHRS, CDR2 YFSETQ. CDR3 in DNA: TGCGCCAGCAGCTGGGGGGGTGAACCCTACGAGCAGTACTTC. This gives the protein CASSWGGEPYEQYF.

The chain couples TRBV5-4 to TRBJ2-5; possible D gene TRBD2, 6 bases. Germline values: CDR1 SGHNT, CDR2 YYREEE (reference sequence). The CDR3 is made up of 12 amino acids. The germline V and J ends were trimmed by 10 bases and 2 bases, with 12 bases remaining between them. The CDR3 DNA sequence: TGTGCCGGGGGAGGAGTTCAAGAGACCCAGTACTTC. Protein: CAGGGVQETQYF.

Only a few counts were recorded for this clone. Other DNA sequences from this sample encode an identical CDR3 as well. CDR3 protein: CASSLEAGGYGYTF. In DNA form, the CDR3 reads TGCGCCAGCAGCTTGGAGGCAGGGGGCTATGGCTACACCTTC. The rearrangement links TRBV5-1 to TRBJ1-2, with 7 bases aligning to TRBD1. The V gene end was trimmed by 0 bases and the J gene end by 4 bases; junction bases not matched to a gene: 3. The CDR3 consists of 14 residues. Germline-derived CDR1 and CDR2 are SGHRS and YFSETQ.

V is TRBV4-1 and J is TRBJ2-1; TRBD2 matches at 11 bases. CDR1 is MGHRA, CDR2 YSYEKL, per germline. CDR3 length: 17 residues. Losses at the gene ends were 3 bases for V and 6 bases for J; bases not matched to a gene: 10. The DNA for the CDR3 is TGCGCCAGCAGCCAGAGACTAGCGGGGCGACCATCCAATGAGCAGTTCTTC. This translates into CASSQRLAGRPSNEQFF.

The chain combines TRBV6-5 with TRBJ1-2; 7 positions agree with TRBD1. The length of the CDR3 is 12 residues. Trimming cost V 11 bases and J 4 bases; bases outside gene matches: 7. Germline CDR1 and CDR2: MNHEY and SVGAGI. The DNA for the CDR3 is TGTGCCGCATCCCGGGACAGCTATGGCTACACCTTC. This encodes CAASRDSYGYTF.